The entry that follows covers one T cell receptor beta chain sequence. Its antigen is currently unknown. This sample includes further DNA sequences coding for the same CDR3. The data derive from a study of a mutant IDH1 vaccine in newly diagnosed glioma. Study summary: Radiotherapy alone preceded vaccination by 4-6 weeks; alternatively, vaccination started with temozolomide cycles. The therapy given earlier, which was standard therapy, consisted of radiotherapy, temozolomide, or both, and most of the patients received both. Findings of the study overall: Whatever changes occurred in top peripheral T cell clonotypes seemed unrelated to pseudoprogression.

This CDR3 has 16 residues. V shed 4 bases and J 4 bases; nucleotides not matched to a gene: 6. Germline CDR1 and CDR2: SGHNT and YYREEE (reference sequence). Time point here: week 23, last vaccination. The content of each vaccine dose was 300 ug of mutant IDH1 20-mer peptide, and topical imiquimod accompanied it. Sequencing used immunoSEQ multiplex PCR; TCRdb keeps in-frame clones, though not all of them. The sample lists roughly 76,000 clones; about 82% were seen once. The sequence was collected from a man aged 25 to 40 with glioma. Some clones in this sample may be carry-over from other donors' samples. J is TRBJ2-1 and V is TRBV5-4; 12 nucleotides line up with TRBD2. The sample consisted of PBMCs, taken from a glioma patient whose treatment included an IDH1 peptide vaccine. The CDR3 sequence: CASSPSSGGAYNEQFF. The CDR3 DNA reads TGTGCCAGCAGCCCCTCTAGCGGGGGGGCTTACAATGAGCAGTTCTTC. Combining the CDR3 with reference TRBV5-4 and TRBJ2-1 gives the whole variable domain ETGVTQSPTHLIKTRGQQVTLRCSSQSGHNTVSWYQQALGQGPQFIFQYYREEENGRGNFPPRFSGLQFPNYSSELNVNALELDDSALYLCASSPSSGGAYNEQFFGPGTRLTVL.